This T cell receptor (beta chain) came from a study of human T cells and chemical hapten exposure. Background on the study: 2% DPC applied to a 2 cm by 2 cm arm area sensitized donors.

Time point indicated: patch test 1, 2 weeks after DPC sensitization. The sample's treatment: therapeutic diphenylcyclopropenone sensitization with weekly scalp DPC. Ahead of each patch test application, blood was drawn. TCRdb re-analysed the RACE reads in MiXCR, keeping a single row per CDR3 protein. The table includes roughly 200,000 distinct CDR3 sequences, around 22% detected once. This specimen consisted of whole blood, obtained in connection with sensitization to the hapten diphenylcyclopropenone (DPC). The clonotype originates from a woman aged 45-65 years with alopecia areata. Some clones in this sample may be carry-over from other donors' samples.

The CDR3 coding sequence is TGTGCCAGCAGCCACCAAGGGGAGACTGACACAGATACGCAGTATTTT. Encoded protein: CASSHQGETDTDTQYF. This sequence joins TRBV4-2 and TRBJ2-3; D possibly matches TRBD1 or TRBD2 (5 bases each). V was cut by 3 bases and J by 2 bases, with 15 bases left in between. The CDR3 runs 16 residues. Germline CDR1 and CDR2: LGHNA and YNFKEQ.